This T cell receptor (beta chain) derives from a study of metastatic and nonmetastatic thyroid tumors (dated by TCRdb to 2018 to 2021). With respect to the entire study: The researchers compared repertoires between peripheral blood samples and tumor or nodule tissue samples from patients with malignant or benign thyroid disease.

The paper as a whole reports these results and caveats: TCR beta diversity was reported as significantly higher in malignant tumors than in benign nodules, in both blood and tumor samples.

To note about this clone: The antigen it recognizes is unknown. No quality values exist for individual bases; no much larger clone is one base distant.

A distance of 13 bases separates the germline ends of V and J, which lose 2 bases and 11 bases respectively. The CDR3 runs 13 amino acids, cysteine and phenylalanine included. Solely the CDR3 DNA is kept, with 39 bases framed from the first base. CDR1 and CDR2 were assigned from the germline V gene as SGHTA and FQGTGA. The library was produced with PCR. Sequenced on an Illumina HiSeq 4000. High-throughput sequencing was used to profile the CDR3 region of the TCR beta-chain in every patient. Per the source publication's procedure: CDR3 differences across clinicopathological groups were used to build a classifier for discriminating distant-metastatic papillary thyroid cancer patients. Repertoire diversity was assessed with the Shannon index, and tumor-blood repertoire similarity with the Morisita-Horn index. TCRdb reran the public reads through fastp at Q25 and MiXCR, keeping productive beta chains. TCRdb, not the original authors, processed these V and J calls. The sample yields 15,000 to 20,000 clones; roughly 26% were counted once. Approximately 15% of the sample goes to the ten largest clones.

None of the patients had been given any treatment before thyroid surgery. Using T-cell receptor beta sequencing, the researchers looked back retrospectively at clinical samples from patients, gathered between the early 2010s and the late 2010s. Recombination linked TRBV7-3 to TRBJ1-5; matching of 5 bases hints at TRBD1 as the D gene. The sequence was obtained from a female donor with papillary thyroid cancer or a benign thyroid nodule (not recorded which). Some clones in this sample may be carry-over from other donors' samples. The sample taken for sequencing was adjacent normal tissue. The CDR3 here reads CASSLGGAETQHF. The nucleotide sequence reads TGTGCCAGCAGCTTAGGAGGGGCAGAGACCCAGCATTTT.